This TCR beta chain is drawn from a study of shared clonotypes between healthy human individuals. Overall study context: The donors, a couple of women and three men, were aged 18 to 49. A donor's plate count was three for CD4 naive and three for CD4 memory; CD8 naive had two and CD8 memory one.

As defined, naive CD8 cells were CD45RO-negative and positively selected for CCR7, with terminally differentiated effector memory CD45RA+ cells excluded. The table came from immunoSEQ multiplex PCR; TCRdb's copy has only in-frame clones and leaves some out. The table has some 2,000,000 clones, about 95% seen once. On this clone: Its antigen remains unidentified.

Findings of the study overall: Several donors held roughly 5% of naive CD4 clonotypes in common.

This sequence originates from a man in his late teens or twenties in good health. Sequenced material: naive CD8+ T cells sorted from blood.

CDR3 DNA sequence: TGTGCCAGCGCGTCGAGAACTAACACTGAAGCTTTCTTT. This translates into CASASRTNTEAFF. V is TRBV6-5 and J is TRBJ1-1; D unclear. V was pared by 8 bases and J by 2 bases, with 12 bases between. The CDR3 length is 13 residues. The germline gives CDR1 MNHEY, CDR2 SVGAGI.